A selection of T cell receptor beta chains follows, all from one sample in a study of blood T cell repertoires in COVID-19. Data came from immunoSEQ multiplex PCR; TCRdb stores just in-frame clones and leaves some out. This table has fewer than 350,000 clones, around 88% appearing once. Material for sequencing was PBMCs or T cells enriched from blood (not recorded which). These receptors were collected from a middle-aged woman who had recovered from COVID-19. Both conserved end residues are part of each CDR3. The D gene is left open where the match is weak. Rows give clone size only sometimes, using once, few, many, or a class for an expanded clone.

J gene	clone size	V gene	D gene	CDR3 protein	CDR3 DNA
TRBJ1-1	few	TRBV28	TRBD1	CASSLEGQGAFEAFF	TGTGCCAGCAGTTTAGAGGGACAGGGGGCTTTTGAAGCTTTCTTT
TRBJ2-1	NA	TRBV19	NA	CASSIEEAGPYNEQFF	TGTGCCAGTAGTATAGAGGAGGCGGGGCCGTACAATGAGCAGTTCTTC
TRBJ2-2	NA	TRBV28	NA	CASSISGHTNTGELFF	TGTGCCAGCAGTATAAGCGGGCATACGAACACCGGGGAGCTGTTTTTT
TRBJ1-1	NA	TRBV6-5	NA	CASSYSSRITEAFF	TGTGCCAGCAGTTACTCGTCTCGTATCACTGAAGCTTTCTTT
TRBJ1-5	NA	TRBV6-5	NA	CASSRTGFGQPQHF	TGTGCCAGCAGTCGCACAGGGTTCGGTCAGCCCCAGCATTTT
TRBJ2-2	NA	TRBV4-3	NA	CASSQEGLGRDTGELFF	TGCGCCAGCAGCCAAGAAGGTTTGGGGCGCGACACCGGGGAGCTGTTTTTT
TRBJ2-1	NA	TRBV7-2	NA	CASSYGRTNYNEQFF	TGTGCCAGCAGCTACGGGAGAACGAACTACAATGAGCAGTTCTTC
TRBJ2-1	NA	TRBV7-2	NA	CASSLVQLSSYNEQFF	TGTGCCAGCAGCTTAGTCCAACTGAGCTCCTACAATGAGCAGTTCTTC
TRBJ1-6	NA	TRBV2	NA	CASRVGVRDSSPLHF	TGTGCCAGCAGGGTTGGAGTGCGGGATAGTTCACCCCTCCACTTT
TRBJ2-7	few	TRBV28	NA	CASSTPVGVVYEQYF	TGTGCCAGCAGTACTCCCGTAGGGGTGGTTTACGAGCAGTACTTC
TRBJ2-3	once	TRBV7-9	TRBD2	CASRWGLAGPDTQYF	TGTGCCAGCAGGTGGGGACTAGCGGGACCAGATACGCAGTATTTT
TRBJ1-4	NA	TRBV7-9	NA	CASSLADYEKLFF	TGTGCCAGCAGCTTGGCGGACTATGAAAAACTGTTTTTT
TRBJ2-1	NA	TRBV2	NA	CASSSKQGLGSYNEQFF	TGTGCCAGCAGTTCTAAACAGGGTTTAGGTTCCTACAATGAGCAGTTCTTC
TRBJ2-3	NA	TRBV7-3	TRBD2	CASSLGTSGSHTDTQYF	TGTGCCAGCAGCTTAGGTACTAGCGGGTCTCACACAGATACGCAGTATTTT
TRBJ2-7	NA	TRBV6-5	NA	CASSPSLYEQYF	TGTGCCAGCAGCCCGTCTCTGTACGAGCAGTACTTC
TRBJ1-1	NA	TRBV30	NA	CAWSHIGGTEAFF	TGTGCCTGGAGTCATATAGGGGGCACTGAAGCTTTCTTT
TRBJ2-3	NA	TRBV7-2	TRBD2	CASSWRSSGAMGSSQYF	TGTGCCAGCAGCTGGAGGTCTAGCGGGGCCATGGGCTCGTCGCAGTATTTT
TRBJ1-1	few	TRBV28	NA	CASSALDRIAEAFF	TGTGCCAGCAGTGCCCTTGACAGGATCGCTGAAGCTTTCTTT
TRBJ1-5	NA	TRBV27	NA	CASSWRRGFNQPQHF	TGTGCCAGCAGTTGGAGACGGGGATTCAATCAGCCCCAGCATTTT
TRBJ1-5	NA	TRBV19	NA	CASSYAGTGLSNQPQHF	TGTGCCAGTAGTTACGCGGGGACGGGTCTGAGCAATCAGCCCCAGCATTTT
TRBJ2-7	once	TRBV5-8	NA	CASSQPRWQGKYEQYF	TGTGCCAGCAGCCAACCAAGGTGGCAGGGGAAGTACGAGCAGTACTTC
TRBJ1-5	NA	TRBV15	NA	CATSRDTQKPQHF	TGTGCCACCAGCAGAGATACCCAGAAGCCCCAGCATTTT
TRBJ2-3	NA	TRBV24-1	TRBD2	CATSASGTSDTDTQYF	TGTGCCACCAGTGCATCCGGGACTAGCGACACAGATACGCAGTATTTT
TRBJ1-6	NA	TRBV19	NA	CASSIPGDRGSPLHF	TGTGCCAGTAGTATCCCGGGGGACCGCGGATCACCCCTCCACTTT
TRBJ2-1	NA	TRBV24-1	TRBD2	CATSDRTSGNDINEQFF	TGTGCCACCAGTGACCGGACTAGCGGGAATGATATAAATGAGCAGTTCTTC
TRBJ2-2	NA	TRBV27	NA	CASSLSAFNTGELFF	TGTGCCAGCAGTTTATCGGCCTTTAACACCGGGGAGCTGTTTTTT
TRBJ2-3	NA	TRBV11-2	TRBD2	CASSWTSGSKSDTQYF	TGTGCCAGCAGCTGGACTAGCGGGAGTAAGTCAGATACGCAGTATTTT
TRBJ2-3	NA	TRBV5-1	NA	CASSLPGITDTQYF	TGCGCCAGCAGCTTGCCAGGGATTACAGATACGCAGTATTTT
TRBJ2-3	NA	TRBV3-1/TRBV3-2	TRBD2	CASSQDRTSGGLSADTQYF	TGTGCCAGCAGCCAAGATCGGACTAGCGGGGGCCTTAGCGCAGATACGCAGTATTTT
TRBJ1-3	NA	TRBV15	NA	CATSIYGRPGNTIYF	TGTGCCACCAGCATTTACGGCAGGCCGGGAAACACCATATATTTT
TRBJ2-3	NA	TRBV27	NA	CASSFSPTDTQYF	TGTGCCAGCAGTTTTAGCCCCACAGATACGCAGTATTTT
TRBJ1-5	NA	TRBV10-3	TRBD1	CAISELNRGGNQPQHF	TGTGCCATCAGTGAACTTAACAGGGGGGGGAATCAGCCCCAGCATTTT
TRBJ2-1	NA	TRBV19	TRBD2	CASSIGATSREQFF	TGTGCCAGTAGTATAGGGGCGACTAGCCGCGAGCAGTTCTTC
TRBJ2-1	NA	TRBV5-1	NA	CASSFSGSVPYNEQFF	TGCGCCAGCAGCTTCTCCGGGTCGGTCCCCTACAATGAGCAGTTCTTC
TRBJ2-1	NA	TRBV27	NA	CASSHPRIGSSYNEQFF	TGTGCCAGCAGTCACCCCCGGATCGGGAGCTCCTACAATGAGCAGTTCTTC
TRBJ2-3	NA	TRBV3-1/TRBV3-2	NA	CASSPGLRNTDTQYF	TGTGCCAGCAGCCCGGGACTCCGAAACACAGATACGCAGTATTTT
TRBJ1-2	NA	TRBV9	TRBD1	CASSTRDRGSDYGYTF	TGTGCCAGCAGCACCCGGGACAGGGGATCTGACTATGGCTACACCTTC
TRBJ2-1	NA	TRBV19	TRBD2	CASSNLRETSGRRAEQFF	TGTGCCAGTAGTAATTTAAGGGAGACTAGCGGGAGAAGGGCTGAGCAGTTCTTC
TRBJ2-2	NA	TRBV3-1/TRBV3-2	NA	CASSQDLGQGSNTGELFF	TGTGCCAGCAGCCAAGATCTAGGCCAGGGGTCGAACACCGGGGAGCTGTTTTTT
TRBJ2-1	NA	TRBV5-1	TRBD1	CATNTGTDNEQFF	TGCGCCACAAACACCGGGACAGACAATGAGCAGTTCTTC
TRBJ1-1	once	TRBV4-3	NA	CASSQRGRGVEAFF	TGCGCCAGCAGCCAACGGGGGAGAGGGGTTGAAGCTTTCTTT
TRBJ2-3	few	TRBV27	NA	CASSPGQWGDTQYF	TGTGCCAGCAGTCCAGGACAGTGGGGAGATACGCAGTATTTT
TRBJ2-5	NA	TRBV3-1/TRBV3-2	NA	CASSQDRGETQYF	TGTGCCAGCAGCCAAGATCGGGGAGAGACCCAGTACTTC
TRBJ2-7	many	TRBV28	TRBD2	CASLQSGRSYEQYF	TGTGCCAGCCTTCAAAGCGGGAGGAGTTACGAGCAGTACTTC
TRBJ2-7	NA	TRBV28	NA	CASSSAGASAHEQYF	TGTGCCAGCAGTTCGGCGGGGGCTAGCGCCCACGAGCAGTACTTC
TRBJ2-3	NA	TRBV5-1	TRBD2	CASSVGLAGGASTDTQYF	TGCGCCAGCAGTGTGGGACTAGCGGGAGGGGCTAGCACAGATACGCAGTATTTT
TRBJ2-7	NA	TRBV6-5	TRBD2	CASISSGQSSYEQYF	TGTGCCAGTATAAGTAGCGGGCAAAGCTCCTACGAGCAGTACTTC
TRBJ2-7	NA	TRBV4-2	TRBD1	CASSQPGQGPEQYF	TGTGCCAGCAGCCAACCGGGACAGGGACCCGAGCAGTACTTC
TRBJ1-5	NA	TRBV7-9	TRBD1	CASSPGQGAHQPQHF	TGTGCCAGCAGCCCGGGACAGGGGGCCCATCAGCCCCAGCATTTT
TRBJ2-1	NA	TRBV18	NA	CASAVINEQFF	TGTGCCAGCGCAGTGATCAATGAGCAGTTCTTC
TRBJ2-1	NA	TRBV18	NA	CASSPQGSTLDNEQFF	TGTGCCAGCTCACCGCAGGGATCTACGCTGGACAATGAGCAGTTCTTC
TRBJ1-1	once	TRBV18	NA	CASSPDSSMNTEAFF	TGTGCCAGCTCACCAGACAGTTCCATGAACACTGAAGCTTTCTTT
TRBJ1-1	NA	TRBV28	NA	CASRSSGAGSFF	TGTGCCAGCAGGTCTTCAGGGGCAGGGTCTTTCTTT
TRBJ1-6	once	TRBV10-1	TRBD1	CAAPPGQGSNNSPLHF	TGCGCCGCCCCTCCGGGACAGGGGTCGAATAATTCACCCCTCCACTTT